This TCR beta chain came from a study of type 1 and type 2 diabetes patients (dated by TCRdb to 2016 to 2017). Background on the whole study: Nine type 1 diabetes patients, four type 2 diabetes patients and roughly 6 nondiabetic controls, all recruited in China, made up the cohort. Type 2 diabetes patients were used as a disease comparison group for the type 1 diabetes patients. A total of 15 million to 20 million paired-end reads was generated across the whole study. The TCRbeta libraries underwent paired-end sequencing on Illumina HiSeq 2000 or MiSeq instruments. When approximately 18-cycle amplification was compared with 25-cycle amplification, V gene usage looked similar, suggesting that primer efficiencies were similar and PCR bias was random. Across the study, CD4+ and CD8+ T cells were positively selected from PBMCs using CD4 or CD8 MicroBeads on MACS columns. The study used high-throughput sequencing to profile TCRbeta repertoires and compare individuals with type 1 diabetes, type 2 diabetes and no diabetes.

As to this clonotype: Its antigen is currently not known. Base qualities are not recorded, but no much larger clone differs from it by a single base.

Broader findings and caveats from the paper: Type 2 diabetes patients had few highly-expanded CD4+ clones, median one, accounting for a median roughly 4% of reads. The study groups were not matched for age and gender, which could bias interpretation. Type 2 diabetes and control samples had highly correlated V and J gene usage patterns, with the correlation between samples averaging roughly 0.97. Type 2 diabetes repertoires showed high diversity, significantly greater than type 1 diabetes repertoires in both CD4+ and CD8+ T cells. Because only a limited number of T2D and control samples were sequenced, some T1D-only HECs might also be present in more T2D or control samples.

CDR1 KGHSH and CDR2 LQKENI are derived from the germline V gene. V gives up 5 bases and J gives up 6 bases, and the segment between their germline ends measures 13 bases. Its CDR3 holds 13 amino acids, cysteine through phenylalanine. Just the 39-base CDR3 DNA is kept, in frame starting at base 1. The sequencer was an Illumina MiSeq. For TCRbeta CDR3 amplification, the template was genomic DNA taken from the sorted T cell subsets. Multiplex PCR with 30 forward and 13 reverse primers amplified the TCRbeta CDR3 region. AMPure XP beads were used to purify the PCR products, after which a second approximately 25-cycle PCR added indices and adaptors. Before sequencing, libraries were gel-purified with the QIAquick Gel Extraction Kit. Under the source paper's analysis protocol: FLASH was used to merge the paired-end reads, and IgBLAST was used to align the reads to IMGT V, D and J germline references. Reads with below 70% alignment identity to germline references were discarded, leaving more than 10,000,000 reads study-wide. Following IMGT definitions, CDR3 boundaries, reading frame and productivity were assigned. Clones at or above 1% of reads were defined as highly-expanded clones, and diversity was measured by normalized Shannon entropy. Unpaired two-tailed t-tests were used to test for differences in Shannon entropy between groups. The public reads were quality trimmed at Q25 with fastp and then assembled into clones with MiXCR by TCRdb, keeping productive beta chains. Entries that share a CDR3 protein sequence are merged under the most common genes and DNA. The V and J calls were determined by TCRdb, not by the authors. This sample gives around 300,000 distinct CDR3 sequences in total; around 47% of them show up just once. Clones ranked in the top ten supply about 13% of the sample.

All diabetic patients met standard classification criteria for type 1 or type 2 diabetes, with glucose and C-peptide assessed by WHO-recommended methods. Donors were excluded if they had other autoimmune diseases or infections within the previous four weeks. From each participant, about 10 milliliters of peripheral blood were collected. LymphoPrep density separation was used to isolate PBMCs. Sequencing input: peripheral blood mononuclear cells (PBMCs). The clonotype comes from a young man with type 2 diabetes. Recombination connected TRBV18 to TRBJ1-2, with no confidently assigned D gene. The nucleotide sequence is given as TGTGCCAGCTCAACAACTGGACTTCATGGCTACACCTTC. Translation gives CASSTTGLHGYTF.